This T cell receptor (beta chain) originates from a study of T-cell memory formation after mild COVID-19. Study conclusions and caveats: Later expanders leaned toward CD4+, whereas clones contracting from day 15 to 85 were balanced CD4/CD8. Largely, contracting CD4+ clones fell within CM and EM, and contracting CD8+ clones within EMRA.

This clonotype was seen a handful of times. Its antigen is not known. The authors produced TCR alpha and TCR beta cDNA libraries with sample barcodes and UMIs by 5'RACE using constant-segment primers. TCRdb fed the 5' RACE reads into MiXCR, producing one record per CDR3 protein. The sample yields 450,000 or so distinct CDR3 sequences, 15% to 20% seen once. CDR3 length equals 15 residues. Germline assignment: CDR1 KGHSH and CDR2 LQKENI. Germline trimming cut 5 bases from V and 1 base from J; bases unmatched to any gene: 4. The TCR comes from an adult woman who had mild COVID-19 (a few samples of this study predate the infection). Cell type and time point are not known. Sequences were obtained from PBMCs or a T cell subset sorted from them (not recorded which). The rearrangement uses TRBV18 and TRBJ2-1; the match to TRBD1 covers 8 bases. For the CDR3, the DNA is TGTGCCAGCTCAGACAGGGGCGATTCCTACAATGAGCAGTTCTTC. Its translation is CASSDRGDSYNEQFF.